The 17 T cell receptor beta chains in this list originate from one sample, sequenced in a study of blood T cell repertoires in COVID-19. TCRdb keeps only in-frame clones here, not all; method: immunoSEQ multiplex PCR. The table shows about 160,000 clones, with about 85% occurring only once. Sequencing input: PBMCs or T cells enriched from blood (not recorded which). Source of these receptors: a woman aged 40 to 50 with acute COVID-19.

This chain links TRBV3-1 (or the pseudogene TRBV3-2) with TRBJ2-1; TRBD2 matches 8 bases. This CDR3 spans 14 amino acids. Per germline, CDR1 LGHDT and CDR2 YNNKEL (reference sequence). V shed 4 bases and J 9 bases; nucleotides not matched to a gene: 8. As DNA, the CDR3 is TGTGCCAGCAGCCTATACCGGGAGGGAGTTGAGCAGTTCTTC. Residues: CASSLYREGVEQFF.

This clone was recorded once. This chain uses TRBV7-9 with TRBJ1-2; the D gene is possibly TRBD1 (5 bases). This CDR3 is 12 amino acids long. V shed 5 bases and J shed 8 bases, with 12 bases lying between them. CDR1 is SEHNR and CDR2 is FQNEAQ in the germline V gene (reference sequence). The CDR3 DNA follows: TGTGCCAGCAGCCCTAATAACAGGGGCTACACCTTC. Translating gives CASSPNNRGYTF.

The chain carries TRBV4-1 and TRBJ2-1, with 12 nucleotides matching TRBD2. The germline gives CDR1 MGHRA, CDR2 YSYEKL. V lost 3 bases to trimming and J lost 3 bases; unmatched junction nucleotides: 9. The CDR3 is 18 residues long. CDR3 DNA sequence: TGCGCCAGCAGCCAGACCCTAGCGGGAGGGGGGAACTACAATGAGCAGTTCTTC. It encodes CASSQTLAGGGNYNEQFF.

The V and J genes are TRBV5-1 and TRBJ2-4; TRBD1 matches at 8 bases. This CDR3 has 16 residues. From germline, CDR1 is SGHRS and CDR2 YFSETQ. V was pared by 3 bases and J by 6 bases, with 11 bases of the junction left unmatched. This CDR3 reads CASSSMLGQGTNIQYF. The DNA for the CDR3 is TGCGCCAGCAGCTCGATGCTTGGACAGGGAACAAACATTCAGTACTTC. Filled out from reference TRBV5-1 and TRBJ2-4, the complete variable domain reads KAGVTQTPRYLIKTRGQQVTLSCSPISGHRSVSWYQQTPGQGLQFLFEYFSETQRNKGNFPGRFSGRQFSNSRSEMNVSTLELGDSALYLCASSSMLGQGTNIQYFGAGTRLSVL.

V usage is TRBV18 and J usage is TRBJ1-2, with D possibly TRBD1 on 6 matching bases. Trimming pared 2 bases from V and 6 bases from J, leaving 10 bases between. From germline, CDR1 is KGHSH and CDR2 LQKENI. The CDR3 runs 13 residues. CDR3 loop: CASSPGAGDGYTF. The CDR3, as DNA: TGTGCCAGCTCACCAGGGGCAGGGGATGGCTACACCTTC.

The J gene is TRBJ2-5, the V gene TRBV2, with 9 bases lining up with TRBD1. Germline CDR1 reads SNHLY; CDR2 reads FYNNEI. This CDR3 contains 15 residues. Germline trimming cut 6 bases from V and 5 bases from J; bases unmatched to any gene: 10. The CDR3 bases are TGTGCCAGCAGCTCCGGGACAGGGCATTCGGAGACCCAGTACTTC. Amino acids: CASSSGTGHSETQYF.

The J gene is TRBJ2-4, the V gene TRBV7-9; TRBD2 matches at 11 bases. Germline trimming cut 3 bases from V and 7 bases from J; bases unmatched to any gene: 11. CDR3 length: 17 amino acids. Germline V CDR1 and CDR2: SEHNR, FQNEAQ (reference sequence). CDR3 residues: CASSFAGTSGTGNIQYF. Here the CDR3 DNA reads TGTGCCAGCAGCTTCGCCGGGACTAGCGGTACGGGGAACATTCAGTACTTC.

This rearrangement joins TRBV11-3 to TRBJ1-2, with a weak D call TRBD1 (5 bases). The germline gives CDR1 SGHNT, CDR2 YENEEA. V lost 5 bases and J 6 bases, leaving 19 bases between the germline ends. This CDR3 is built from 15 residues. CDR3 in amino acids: CASSPMAGGSDGYTF. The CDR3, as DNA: TGTGCCAGCAGCCCAATGGCCGGGGGTAGTGATGGCTACACCTTC.

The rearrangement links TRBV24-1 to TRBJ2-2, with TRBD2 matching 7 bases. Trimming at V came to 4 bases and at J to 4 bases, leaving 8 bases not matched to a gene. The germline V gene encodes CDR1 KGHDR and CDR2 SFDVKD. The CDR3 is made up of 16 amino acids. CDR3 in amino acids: CATSDGAGVVTGELFF. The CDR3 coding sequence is TGTGCCACCAGTGACGGGGCGGGAGTGGTCACCGGGGAGCTGTTTTTT.

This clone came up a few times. The CDR3: CAWGQGGANVLTF. In nucleotides, the CDR3 is TGTGCCTGGGGACAGGGTGGGGCCAACGTCCTGACTTTC. The J gene is TRBJ2-6, the V gene TRBV30; 8 bases map to TRBD1. V lost 5 bases and J lost 3; bases outside the gene matches: 0. The CDR3 is 13 amino acids. CDR1 is GTSNPN, CDR2 SVGIG, per germline (reference sequence). Based on the CDR3 plus reference TRBV30 and TRBJ2-6, the full variable domain is SQTIHQWPATLVQPVGSPLSLECTVEGTSNPNLYWYRQAAGRGLQLLFYSVGIGQISSEVPQNLSASRPQDRQFILSSKKLLLSDSGFYLCAWGQGGANVLTFGAGSRLTVL.

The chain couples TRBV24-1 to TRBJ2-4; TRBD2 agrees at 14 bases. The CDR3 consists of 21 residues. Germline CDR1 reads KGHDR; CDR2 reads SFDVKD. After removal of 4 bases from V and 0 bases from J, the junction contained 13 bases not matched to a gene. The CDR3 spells CATSDRLGLAGGRLAKNIQYF. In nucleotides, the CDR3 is TGTGCCACCAGTGACCGACTTGGACTAGCGGGAGGAAGACTAGCCAAAAACATTCAGTACTTC.

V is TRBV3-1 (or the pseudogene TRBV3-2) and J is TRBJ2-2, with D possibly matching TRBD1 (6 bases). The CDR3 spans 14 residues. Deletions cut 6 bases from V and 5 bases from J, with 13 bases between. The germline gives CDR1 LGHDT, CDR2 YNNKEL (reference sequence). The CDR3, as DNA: TGTGCCAGCAGTTCGCCAGGGGTAACCGGGGAGCTGTTTTTT. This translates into CASSSPGVTGELFF.

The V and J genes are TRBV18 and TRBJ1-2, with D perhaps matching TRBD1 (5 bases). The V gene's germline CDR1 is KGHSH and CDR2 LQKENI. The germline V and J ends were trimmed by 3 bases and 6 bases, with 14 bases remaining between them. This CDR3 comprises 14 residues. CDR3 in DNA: TGTGCCAGCTCACCGGTGGGGGGAATGGATGGCTACACCTTC. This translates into CASSPVGGMDGYTF. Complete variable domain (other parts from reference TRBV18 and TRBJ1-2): NAGVMQNPRHLVRRRGQEARLRCSPMKGHSHVYWYRQLPEEGLKFMVYLQKENIIDESGMPKERFSAEFPKEGPSILRIQQVVRGDSAAYFCASSPVGGMDGYTFGSGTRLTVV.

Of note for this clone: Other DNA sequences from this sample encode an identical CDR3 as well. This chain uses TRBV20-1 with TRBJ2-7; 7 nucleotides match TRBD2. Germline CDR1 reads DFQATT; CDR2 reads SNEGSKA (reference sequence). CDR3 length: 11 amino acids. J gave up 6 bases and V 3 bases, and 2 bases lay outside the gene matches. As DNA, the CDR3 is TGCAGTGCTAGTCCTAGCGGCGAGCAGTACTTC. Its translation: CSASPSGEQYF.

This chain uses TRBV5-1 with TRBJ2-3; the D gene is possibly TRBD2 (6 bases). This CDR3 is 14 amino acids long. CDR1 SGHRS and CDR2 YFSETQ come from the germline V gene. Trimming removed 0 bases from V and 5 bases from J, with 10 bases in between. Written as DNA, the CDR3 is TGCGCCAGCAGCTTGGCCGTCGGGGGAGATACGCAGTATTTT. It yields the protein CASSLAVGGDTQYF.

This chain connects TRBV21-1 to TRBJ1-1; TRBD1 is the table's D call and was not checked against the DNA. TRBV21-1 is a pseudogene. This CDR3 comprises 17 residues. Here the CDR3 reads CASSDRDREGMNTEAFF. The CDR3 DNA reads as TGTGCCAGCAGCGACCGGGACAGGGAGGGCATGAACACTGAAGCTTTCTTT.

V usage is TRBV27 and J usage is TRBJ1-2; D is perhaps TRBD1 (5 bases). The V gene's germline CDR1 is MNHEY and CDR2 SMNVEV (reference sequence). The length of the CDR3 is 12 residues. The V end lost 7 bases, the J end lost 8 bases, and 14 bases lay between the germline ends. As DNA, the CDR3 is TGTGCCAGCACCAAAAGACAGCCCGGCTACACCTTC. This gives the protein CASTKRQPGYTF.